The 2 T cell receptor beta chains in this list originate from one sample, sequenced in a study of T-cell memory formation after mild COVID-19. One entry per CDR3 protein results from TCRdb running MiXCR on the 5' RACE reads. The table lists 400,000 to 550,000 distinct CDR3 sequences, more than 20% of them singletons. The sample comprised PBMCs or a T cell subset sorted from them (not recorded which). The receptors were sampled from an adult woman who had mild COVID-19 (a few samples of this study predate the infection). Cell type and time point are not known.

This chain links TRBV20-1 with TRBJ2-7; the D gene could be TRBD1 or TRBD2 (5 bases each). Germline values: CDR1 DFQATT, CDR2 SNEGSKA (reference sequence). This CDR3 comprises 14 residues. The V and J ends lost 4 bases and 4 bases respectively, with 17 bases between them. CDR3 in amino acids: CSATSWGPQYEQYF. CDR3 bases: TGCAGTGCTACGTCGTGGGGACCCCAATACGAGCAGTACTTC.

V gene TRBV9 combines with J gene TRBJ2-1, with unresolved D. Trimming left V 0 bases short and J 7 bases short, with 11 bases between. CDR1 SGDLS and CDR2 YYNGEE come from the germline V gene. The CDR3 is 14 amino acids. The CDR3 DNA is TGTGCCAGCAGCGTAGGCGACCTGGGGAATGAGCAGTTCTTC. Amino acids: CASSVGDLGNEQFF.